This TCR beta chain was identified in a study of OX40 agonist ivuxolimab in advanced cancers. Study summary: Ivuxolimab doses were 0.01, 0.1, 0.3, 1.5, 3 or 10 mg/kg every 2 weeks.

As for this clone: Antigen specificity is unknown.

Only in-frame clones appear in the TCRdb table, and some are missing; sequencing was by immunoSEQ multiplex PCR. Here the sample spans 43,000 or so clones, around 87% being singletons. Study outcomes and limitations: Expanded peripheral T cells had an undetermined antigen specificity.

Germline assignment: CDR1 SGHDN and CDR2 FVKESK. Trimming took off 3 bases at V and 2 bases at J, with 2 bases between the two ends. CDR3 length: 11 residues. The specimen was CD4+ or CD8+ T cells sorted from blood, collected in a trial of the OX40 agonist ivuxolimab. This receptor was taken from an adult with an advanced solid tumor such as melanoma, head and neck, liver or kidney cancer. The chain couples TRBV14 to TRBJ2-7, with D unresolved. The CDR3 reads CASSHAYEQYF. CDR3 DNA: TGTGCCAGCAGCCATGCCTACGAGCAGTACTTC.